This is a list of T cell receptor beta chains from one sample in a study of blood T cell repertoires in COVID-19. Measured with immunoSEQ multiplex PCR; TCRdb has only the in-frame clones, and not every one. The repertoire holds some 320,000 clones, with roughly 85% as singletons. Material for sequencing was peripheral blood. These receptors were obtained from a human donor in a cohort sampled during active COVID-19. Each CDR3 is given with its conserved first and last residue. The order of the fields is D gene, J gene, clone size, V gene, CDR3 protein, CDR3 DNA. The D gene is left open where the match is weak. For some rows the clone size is stated as once, few or many, or as a class when expanded; others skip it.

d_call: .; j_call: TRBJ2-1; clone_size: .; v_call: TRBV30; cdr3_aa: CAWSVLEGSYNEQFF; cdr3_nt: TGTGCCTGGAGTGTACTGGAGGGCTCCTACAATGAGCAGTTCTTC
d_call: TRBD2; j_call: TRBJ2-7; clone_size: .; v_call: TRBV30; cdr3_aa: CASVQAGGYEQYF; cdr3_nt: TGTGCCAGCGTTCAAGCGGGGGGCTACGAGCAGTACTTC
d_call: TRBD1; j_call: TRBJ2-2; clone_size: .; v_call: TRBV3-1/TRBV3-2; cdr3_aa: CASSQQGESGELFF; cdr3_nt: TGTGCCAGCAGCCAACAGGGGGAGTCCGGGGAGCTGTTTTTT
d_call: TRBD1; j_call: TRBJ1-4; clone_size: .; v_call: TRBV5-1; cdr3_aa: CASSLSGTGGAGEKLFF; cdr3_nt: TGCGCCAGCAGCTTATCCGGGACAGGGGGCGCGGGCGAAAAACTGTTTTTT
d_call: TRBD1; j_call: TRBJ1-1; clone_size: .; v_call: TRBV2; cdr3_aa: CASSAYDRGDTEAFF; cdr3_nt: TGTGCCAGCAGCGCATATGACAGGGGGGATACTGAAGCTTTCTTT
d_call: TRBD1; j_call: TRBJ1-1; clone_size: .; v_call: TRBV7-9; cdr3_aa: CASSLGGTGLVEAFF; cdr3_nt: TGTGCCAGCAGCTTAGGCGGGACAGGTCTCGTTGAAGCTTTCTTT
d_call: .; j_call: TRBJ1-5; clone_size: .; v_call: TRBV4-2; cdr3_aa: CASSPEIAGAGQSNQPQHF; cdr3_nt: TGTGCCAGCAGCCCCGAAATAGCAGGGGCGGGCCAAAGCAATCAGCCCCAGCATTTT
d_call: .; j_call: TRBJ1-4; clone_size: .; v_call: TRBV6-1; cdr3_aa: CASSEFRRRGGRGEKLFF; cdr3_nt: TGTGCCAGCAGTGAATTTCGACGGCGCGGAGGAAGAGGTGAAAAACTGTTTTTT
d_call: .; j_call: TRBJ2-1; clone_size: .; v_call: TRBV11-2; cdr3_aa: CASSLWGGNEQFF; cdr3_nt: TGTGCCAGCAGCTTATGGGGCGGTAATGAGCAGTTCTTC
d_call: .; j_call: TRBJ1-3; clone_size: .; v_call: TRBV19; cdr3_aa: CASTQSFGNEGYSGNTIYF; cdr3_nt: TGTGCCAGTACCCAATCTTTCGGAAATGAGGGTTACTCTGGAAACACCATATATTTT
d_call: .; j_call: TRBJ1-5; clone_size: few; v_call: TRBV12-3/TRBV12-4; cdr3_aa: CASSPNLNQPQHF; cdr3_nt: TGTGCCAGCAGTCCAAATTTGAATCAGCCCCAGCATTTT
d_call: TRBD2; j_call: TRBJ2-5; clone_size: .; v_call: TRBV6-1; cdr3_aa: CASSGIAGGSQETQYF; cdr3_nt: TGTGCCAGCAGTGGGATAGCGGGGGGCTCACAAGAGACCCAGTACTTC
d_call: .; j_call: TRBJ2-7; clone_size: once; v_call: TRBV6-2/TRBV6-3; cdr3_aa: CASSSLLVWQSYEQYF; cdr3_nt: TGTGCCAGCAGTTCCCTCCTAGTTTGGCAGTCTTACGAGCAGTACTTC
d_call: TRBD1; j_call: TRBJ1-1; clone_size: .; v_call: TRBV30; cdr3_aa: CAWGQGLMNTEAFF; cdr3_nt: TGTGCCTGGGGACAGGGGCTTATGAACACTGAAGCTTTCTTT
d_call: .; j_call: TRBJ1-1; clone_size: .; v_call: TRBV19; cdr3_aa: CASSIARMNTEAFF; cdr3_nt: TGTGCCAGTAGTATTGCCAGAATGAACACTGAAGCTTTCTTT
d_call: .; j_call: TRBJ2-1; clone_size: .; v_call: TRBV2; cdr3_aa: CASRAEWERGNNEQFF; cdr3_nt: TGTGCCAGCAGGGCGGAGTGGGAGAGGGGGAACAATGAGCAGTTCTTC
d_call: .; j_call: TRBJ2-7; clone_size: .; v_call: TRBV9; cdr3_aa: CASSVTPQGSPGEQYF; cdr3_nt: TGTGCCAGCAGCGTAACCCCGCAGGGTTCTCCTGGCGAGCAGTACTTC
d_call: .; j_call: TRBJ2-3; clone_size: .; v_call: TRBV4-2; cdr3_aa: CASSQGAMGGPNTDTQYF; cdr3_nt: TGTGCCAGCAGCCAAGGCGCTATGGGGGGGCCTAACACAGATACGCAGTATTTT
d_call: .; j_call: TRBJ2-2; clone_size: .; v_call: TRBV5-6; cdr3_aa: CASSLAGPGELFF; cdr3_nt: TGTGCCAGCAGCTTAGCCGGTCCCGGGGAGCTGTTTTTT
d_call: .; j_call: TRBJ1-1; clone_size: .; v_call: TRBV11-2; cdr3_aa: CASTGVAEAFF; cdr3_nt: TGTGCCAGCACGGGGGTGGCTGAAGCTTTCTTT
d_call: .; j_call: TRBJ2-3; clone_size: few; v_call: TRBV5-1; cdr3_aa: CASSLQGIGTDTQYF; cdr3_nt: TGCGCCAGCAGCTTACAGGGTATCGGCACAGATACGCAGTATTTT
d_call: .; j_call: TRBJ1-4; clone_size: .; v_call: TRBV6-5; cdr3_aa: CAGGATDMLEKLFF; cdr3_nt: TGTGCCGGAGGGGCCACGGATATGTTGGAAAAACTGTTTTTT
d_call: .; j_call: TRBJ1-2; clone_size: .; v_call: TRBV6-1; cdr3_aa: CASSEGQPNYGYTF; cdr3_nt: TGTGCCAGCAGTGAAGGACAGCCTAACTATGGCTACACCTTC
d_call: .; j_call: TRBJ2-1; clone_size: .; v_call: TRBV6-5; cdr3_aa: CASKEGVKGEQFF; cdr3_nt: TGTGCCAGCAAAGAAGGGGTTAAGGGTGAGCAGTTCTTC
d_call: .; j_call: TRBJ2-7; clone_size: .; v_call: TRBV19; cdr3_aa: CASTPLEQYF; cdr3_nt: TGTGCCAGTACCCCTCTAGAGCAGTACTTC
d_call: TRBD1; j_call: TRBJ2-1; clone_size: .; v_call: TRBV6-1; cdr3_aa: CASSEGIGTGSYNEQFF; cdr3_nt: TGTGCCAGCAGTGAAGGTATAGGGACAGGGTCCTACAATGAGCAGTTCTTC
d_call: TRBD2; j_call: TRBJ2-3; clone_size: .; v_call: TRBV24-1; cdr3_aa: CATSDYASGITDTQYF; cdr3_nt: TGTGCCACCAGTGATTATGCTAGCGGGATCACAGATACGCAGTATTTT
d_call: .; j_call: TRBJ1-3; clone_size: once; v_call: TRBV11-2; cdr3_aa: CASSSRGTGNTIYF; cdr3_nt: TGTGCCAGCAGCTCCCGGGGGACTGGAAACACCATATATTTT
d_call: .; j_call: TRBJ2-2; clone_size: .; v_call: TRBV6-5; cdr3_aa: CASMESGGTGELFF; cdr3_nt: TGTGCCAGCATGGAGTCAGGAGGGACCGGGGAGCTGTTTTTT
d_call: TRBD2; j_call: TRBJ2-3; clone_size: .; v_call: TRBV18; cdr3_aa: CASSPFSGDTDTQYF; cdr3_nt: TGTGCCAGCTCACCATTTAGCGGGGACACAGATACGCAGTATTTT
d_call: .; j_call: TRBJ2-5; clone_size: .; v_call: TRBV24-1; cdr3_aa: CATSDVTGQETQYF; cdr3_nt: TGTGCCACCAGTGACGTGACAGGTCAAGAGACCCAGTACTTC
d_call: TRBD1; j_call: TRBJ2-7; clone_size: .; v_call: TRBV18; cdr3_aa: CASSGTASYEQYF; cdr3_nt: TGTGCCAGCTCAGGGACAGCCTCCTACGAGCAGTACTTC
d_call: .; j_call: TRBJ1-5; clone_size: few; v_call: TRBV6-6; cdr3_aa: CASSYSMGGANQPQHF; cdr3_nt: TGTGCCAGCAGTTACTCGATGGGAGGGGCAAATCAGCCCCAGCATTTT
d_call: TRBD1; j_call: TRBJ1-5; clone_size: .; v_call: TRBV24-1; cdr3_aa: CATSEPGQPNQPQHF; cdr3_nt: TGTGCCACCAGTGAACCGGGACAGCCTAATCAGCCCCAGCATTTT
d_call: .; j_call: TRBJ1-1; clone_size: .; v_call: TRBV29-1; cdr3_aa: CSVVYRDTEAFF; cdr3_nt: TGCAGCGTAGTATACAGGGACACTGAAGCTTTCTTT
d_call: TRBD2; j_call: TRBJ2-3; clone_size: .; v_call: TRBV5-4; cdr3_aa: CASNQLAGGRDTQYF; cdr3_nt: TGTGCCAGCAACCAACTAGCGGGGGGCAGGGATACGCAGTATTTT
d_call: .; j_call: TRBJ2-3; clone_size: .; v_call: TRBV27; cdr3_aa: CASSLSAGDTQYF; cdr3_nt: TGTGCCAGCAGTTTATCGGCAGGGGATACGCAGTATTTT
d_call: TRBD1; j_call: TRBJ1-5; clone_size: .; v_call: TRBV2; cdr3_aa: CASRATGLGAHQPQHF; cdr3_nt: TGTGCCAGCCGGGCGACAGGGCTAGGCGCGCATCAGCCCCAGCATTTT
d_call: .; j_call: TRBJ2-2; clone_size: .; v_call: TRBV6-1; cdr3_aa: CASSERGYTGELFF; cdr3_nt: TGTGCCAGCAGTGAAAGGGGGTACACCGGGGAGCTGTTTTTT
d_call: .; j_call: TRBJ1-5; clone_size: .; v_call: TRBV6-5; cdr3_aa: CASRVGNQPQHF; cdr3_nt: TGTGCCAGCAGGGTAGGCAATCAGCCCCAGCATTTT
d_call: .; j_call: TRBJ1-1; clone_size: .; v_call: TRBV3-1/TRBV3-2; cdr3_aa: CASSNGTSEAFF; cdr3_nt: TGTGCCAGCAGCAATGGGACTTCTGAAGCTTTCTTT
d_call: .; j_call: TRBJ1-5; clone_size: .; v_call: TRBV10-3; cdr3_aa: CAISEGHRTGNQPQHF; cdr3_nt: TGTGCCATCAGTGAGGGCCACAGAACGGGCAATCAGCCCCAGCATTTT
d_call: .; j_call: TRBJ2-7; clone_size: .; v_call: TRBV3-1/TRBV3-2; cdr3_aa: CASSQEGLRYEQYF; cdr3_nt: TGTGCCAGCAGCCAAGAAGGACTACGCTACGAGCAGTACTTC
d_call: .; j_call: TRBJ2-7; clone_size: .; v_call: TRBV6-5; cdr3_aa: CASSSYQMRYEQYF; cdr3_nt: TGTGCCAGCAGTTCTTATCAGATGAGGTACGAGCAGTACTTC
d_call: .; j_call: TRBJ2-1; clone_size: .; v_call: TRBV30; cdr3_aa: CAGCGSVEQFF; cdr3_nt: TGTGCCGGATGTGGGAGCGTTGAGCAGTTCTTC
d_call: .; j_call: TRBJ1-2; clone_size: .; v_call: TRBV27; cdr3_aa: CASSLIANYGYTF; cdr3_nt: TGTGCCAGCAGTTTAATTGCGAACTATGGCTACACCTTC
d_call: .; j_call: TRBJ2-2; clone_size: .; v_call: TRBV11-2; cdr3_aa: CASSFGPRTGELFF; cdr3_nt: TGTGCCAGCAGCTTTGGGCCCCGGACCGGGGAGCTGTTTTTT
d_call: .; j_call: TRBJ2-7; clone_size: .; v_call: TRBV6-1; cdr3_aa: CASSEVGSGEQYF; cdr3_nt: TGTGCCAGCAGTGAAGTCGGTAGTGGCGAGCAGTACTTC
d_call: .; j_call: TRBJ1-2; clone_size: .; v_call: TRBV19; cdr3_aa: CASSISTDQSYGYTF; cdr3_nt: TGTGCCAGTAGTATTAGTACAGATCAGAGCTATGGCTACACCTTC
d_call: TRBD2; j_call: TRBJ2-7; clone_size: .; v_call: TRBV5-1; cdr3_aa: CASSLASGGPDEQYF; cdr3_nt: TGCGCCAGCAGCTTGGCTAGCGGCGGGCCCGACGAGCAGTACTTC
d_call: .; j_call: TRBJ2-5; clone_size: .; v_call: TRBV7-9; cdr3_aa: CASSLLAAQETQYF; cdr3_nt: TGTGCCAGCAGCTTATTGGCGGCACAAGAGACCCAGTACTTC
d_call: TRBD2; j_call: TRBJ2-1; clone_size: .; v_call: TRBV7-3; cdr3_aa: CASSRTSGQGNEQFF; cdr3_nt: TGTGCCAGCAGCCGGACTAGCGGCCAGGGGAATGAGCAGTTCTTC
d_call: TRBD1; j_call: TRBJ2-7; clone_size: .; v_call: TRBV27; cdr3_aa: CASTTYRGQGFHEQYF; cdr3_nt: TGTGCCAGCACAACGTATAGGGGACAGGGGTTCCACGAGCAGTACTTC
d_call: TRBD1; j_call: TRBJ1-1; clone_size: once; v_call: TRBV6-5; cdr3_aa: CASSLPGGGDTEAFF; cdr3_nt: TGTGCCAGCAGCCTTCCAGGGGGCGGGGACACTGAAGCTTTCTTT
d_call: TRBD1; j_call: TRBJ2-2; clone_size: .; v_call: TRBV27; cdr3_aa: CASSIQGAGELFF; cdr3_nt: TGTGCCAGCAGCATTCAGGGGGCCGGGGAGCTGTTTTTT
d_call: TRBD2; j_call: TRBJ2-3; clone_size: once; v_call: TRBV25-1; cdr3_aa: CASSERRGGPDTQYF; cdr3_nt: TGTGCCAGCAGTGAACGACGGGGGGGCCCGGATACGCAGTATTTT
d_call: TRBD1; j_call: TRBJ2-7; clone_size: .; v_call: TRBV7-9; cdr3_aa: CASRGTGSREQYF; cdr3_nt: TGTGCCAGCAGAGGGACAGGGTCTCGCGAGCAGTACTTC
d_call: .; j_call: TRBJ2-1; clone_size: .; v_call: TRBV5-4; cdr3_aa: CASSLARLAGNEQFF; cdr3_nt: TGTGCCAGCAGCTTGGCCCGGCTAGCTGGCAATGAGCAGTTCTTC
d_call: TRBD1; j_call: TRBJ1-6; clone_size: .; v_call: TRBV2; cdr3_aa: CASSGDRTNNSPLHF; cdr3_nt: TGTGCCAGCAGTGGGGACAGGACAAATAATTCACCCCTCCACTTT